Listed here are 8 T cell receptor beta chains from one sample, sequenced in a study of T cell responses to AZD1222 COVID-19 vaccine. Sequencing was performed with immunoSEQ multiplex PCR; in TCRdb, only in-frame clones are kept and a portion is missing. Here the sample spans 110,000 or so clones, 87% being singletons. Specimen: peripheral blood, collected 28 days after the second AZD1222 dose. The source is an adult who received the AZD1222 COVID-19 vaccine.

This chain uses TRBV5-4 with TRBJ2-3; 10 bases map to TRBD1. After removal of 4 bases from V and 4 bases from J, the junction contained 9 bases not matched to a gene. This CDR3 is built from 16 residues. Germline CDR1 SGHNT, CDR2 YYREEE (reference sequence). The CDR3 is CASSVPGQGIADTQYF. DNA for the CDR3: TGTGCCAGCAGCGTGCCGGGACAGGGGATCGCAGATACGCAGTATTTT.

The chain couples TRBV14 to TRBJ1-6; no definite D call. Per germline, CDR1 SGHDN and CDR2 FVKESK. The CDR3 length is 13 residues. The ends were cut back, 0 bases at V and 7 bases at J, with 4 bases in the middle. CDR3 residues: CASSQEGNSPLHF. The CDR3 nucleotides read TGTGCCAGCAGCCAAGAGGGGAATTCACCCCTCCACTTT.

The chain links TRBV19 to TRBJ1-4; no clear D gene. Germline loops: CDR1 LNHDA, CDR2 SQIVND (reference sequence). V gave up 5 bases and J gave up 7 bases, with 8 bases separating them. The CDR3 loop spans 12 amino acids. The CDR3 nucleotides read TGTGCCAGTAGTTTCTTCGGTGAAAAACTGTTTTTT. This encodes CASSFFGEKLFF.

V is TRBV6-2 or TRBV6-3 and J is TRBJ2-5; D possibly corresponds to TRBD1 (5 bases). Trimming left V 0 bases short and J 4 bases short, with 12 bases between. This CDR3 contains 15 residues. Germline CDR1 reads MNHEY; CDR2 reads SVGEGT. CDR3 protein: CASSYSDSPGETQYF. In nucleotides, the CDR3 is TGTGCCAGCAGTTACTCTGACAGCCCGGGAGAGACCCAGTACTTC.

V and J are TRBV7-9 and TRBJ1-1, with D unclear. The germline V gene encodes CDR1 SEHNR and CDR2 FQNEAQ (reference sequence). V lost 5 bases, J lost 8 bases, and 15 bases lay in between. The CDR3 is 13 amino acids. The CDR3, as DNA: TGTGCCAGCAGCGCGGGTCAGCAGGAGGAAGCTTTCTTT. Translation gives CASSAGQQEEAFF.

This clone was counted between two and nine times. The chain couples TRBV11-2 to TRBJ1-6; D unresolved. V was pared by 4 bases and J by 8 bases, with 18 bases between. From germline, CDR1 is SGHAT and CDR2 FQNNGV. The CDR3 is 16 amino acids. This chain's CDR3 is CASSSVQRGLDSPLHF. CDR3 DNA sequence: TGTGCCAGCAGCTCAGTCCAGCGAGGGCTCGATTCACCCCTCCACTTT.

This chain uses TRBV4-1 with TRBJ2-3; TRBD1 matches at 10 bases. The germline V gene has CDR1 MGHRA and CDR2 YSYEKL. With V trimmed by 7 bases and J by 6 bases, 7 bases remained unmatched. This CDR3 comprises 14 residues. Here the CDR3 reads CASTLGTGADTQYF. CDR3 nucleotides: TGCGCCAGCACCCTAGGGACAGGGGCCGATACGCAGTATTTT.

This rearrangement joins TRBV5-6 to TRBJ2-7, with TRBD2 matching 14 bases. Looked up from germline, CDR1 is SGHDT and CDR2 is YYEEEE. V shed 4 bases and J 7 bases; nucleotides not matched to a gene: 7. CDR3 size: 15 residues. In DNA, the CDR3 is TGTGCCAGCAGCAACCCGGGACTAGCGGGGGAGGAGCAGTACTTC. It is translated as CASSNPGLAGEEQYF. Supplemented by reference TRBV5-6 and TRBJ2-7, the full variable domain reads DAGVTQSPTHLIKTRGQQVTLRCSPKSGHDTVSWYQQALGQGPQFIFQYYEEEERQRGNFPDRFSGHQFPNYSSELNVNALLLGDSALYLCASSNPGLAGEEQYFGPGTRLTVT.